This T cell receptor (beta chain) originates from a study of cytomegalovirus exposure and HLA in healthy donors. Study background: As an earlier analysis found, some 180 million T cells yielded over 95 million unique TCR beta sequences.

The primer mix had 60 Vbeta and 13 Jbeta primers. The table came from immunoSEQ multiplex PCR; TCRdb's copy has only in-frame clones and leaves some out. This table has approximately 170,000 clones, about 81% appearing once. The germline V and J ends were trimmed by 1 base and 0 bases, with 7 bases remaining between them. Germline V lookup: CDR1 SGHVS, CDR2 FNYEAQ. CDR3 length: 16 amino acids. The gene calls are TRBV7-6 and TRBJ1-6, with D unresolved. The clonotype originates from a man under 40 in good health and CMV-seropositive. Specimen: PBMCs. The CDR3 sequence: CASSLDVSSYNSPLHF. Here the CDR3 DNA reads TGTGCCAGCAGCTTAGATGTGAGCTCCTATAATTCACCCCTCCACTTT.